A selection of T cell receptor beta chains follows, all from one sample in a study of blood T cell repertoires in COVID-19. Method: immunoSEQ multiplex PCR; TCRdb's copy keeps in-frame clones and lacks some. The sample lists 45,000 or so clones, about 85% seen once, with under 6% in the top ten. The sample taken for sequencing was peripheral blood. The receptors stem from a man in his forties with active COVID-19. The CDR3 runs from the conserved cysteine through the conserved F or W. The D gene is left open where the match is weak. Clone size, where shown, is once, few, many, or a class for clones that have expanded.

V	J	size	D	DNA	CDR3
TRBV6-6	TRBJ1-2	-	TRBD1	TGTGCCAGCACTACAACACAGGGGGTTGGAGGCTACACCTTC	CASTTTQGVGGYTF
TRBV5-6	TRBJ2-5	-	TRBD2	TGTGCCAGCAGCTTGGTTGGTCCAGGGCGGGGGAAAATGGAGACCCAGTACTTC	CASSLVGPGRGKMETQYF
TRBV24-1	TRBJ1-2	-	-	TGTGCCACCAGTGATGGGTGGACAGCCGATGGCTACACCTTC	CATSDGWTADGYTF
TRBV2	TRBJ1-1	-	-	TGTGCCAGCAGTGAATCTCCGAACACTGAAGCTTTCTTT	CASSESPNTEAFF
TRBV3-1/TRBV3-2	TRBJ2-1	-	-	TGTGCCAGCAGCCAAGATCCGTACAATGAGCAGTTCTTC	CASSQDPYNEQFF
TRBV10-3	TRBJ2-2	-	TRBD2	TGTGCCATCAGTCCCCTCTCTGGAAGCGGGAGGGCCATCGGGGAGCTGTTTTTT	CAISPLSGSGRAIGELFF
TRBV28	TRBJ1-1	-	TRBD1	TGTGCCAGCAGTTGGGTCATCGACAGGGGGGACACTGAAGCTTTCTTT	CASSWVIDRGDTEAFF
TRBV11-2	TRBJ2-2	-	TRBD2	TGTGCCAGCAGCTCCGTAGCGGGAGGCCCCGGGGAGCTGTTTTTT	CASSSVAGGPGELFF
TRBV6-5	TRBJ2-3	-	-	TGTGCCAGCAGTTACTCCGAGGGTTTTAGCACAGATACGCAGTATTTT	CASSYSEGFSTDTQYF
TRBV5-4	TRBJ2-2	few	-	TGTGCCAGCAGCCTCCGGGAAGCGAACACCGGGGAGCTGTTTTTT	CASSLREANTGELFF
TRBV5-1	TRBJ1-2	-	-	TGCGCCAGCAGCTTGGCCTCGAGACAGGTCGACTATGGCTACACCTTC	CASSLASRQVDYGYTF
TRBV7-9	TRBJ2-5	-	TRBD2	TGTGCCAGCAGCTTCCAGGGACTAGCGGGAGGTAAAGAGACCCAGTACTTC	CASSFQGLAGGKETQYF
TRBV3-1/TRBV3-2	TRBJ2-2	-	-	TGTGCATCCCGGCGCGGTACTAACACCGGGGAGCTGTTTTTT	CASRRGTNTGELFF
TRBV9	TRBJ2-1	-	TRBD2	TGTGCCAGCAGCGTAGGCGGGCGGGAGGCCACCTACAATGAGCAGTTCTTC	CASSVGGREATYNEQFF
TRBV6-2/TRBV6-3	TRBJ2-3	-	TRBD1	TGTGCCAGCAGTTACTCGGGACAGGGGTCAGATACGCAGTATTTT	CASSYSGQGSDTQYF
TRBV5-5	TRBJ1-3	-	-	TGTGCCAGCAGCTTCGGACTAACTGGGGACTTCTCTGGAAACACCATATATTTT	CASSFGLTGDFSGNTIYF
TRBV2	TRBJ2-5	-	TRBD2	TGTGCCAGCAGTCTGGGACTAGCGGGAGAGACCCAGTACTTC	CASSLGLAGETQYF
TRBV28	TRBJ1-1	-	-	TGTGCCAGCACCTCGGGTTATGCCACTGAAGCTTTCTTT	CASTSGYATEAFF
TRBV29-1	TRBJ2-7	-	TRBD2	TGCAGCGTGTTGATTAGCGGGAGGCGATACGAGCAGTACTTC	CSVLISGRRYEQYF
TRBV14	TRBJ2-7	-	TRBD2	TGTGCCAGCAGCCAAGGTGCGGGGGACTACGAGCAGTACTTC	CASSQGAGDYEQYF
TRBV27	TRBJ1-2	-	-	TGTGCCAGCAGTTTACAGGGCCCCTCATATGATGGCTACACCTTC	CASSLQGPSYDGYTF
TRBV19	TRBJ1-2	-	-	TGTGCCAGTAGTATAGTGGCAGCGACGGGTGGCTACACCTTC	CASSIVAATGGYTF
TRBV19	TRBJ1-6	-	-	TGTGCCAGTAGTTCCCAGGGGAACTCACCCCTCCACTTT	CASSSQGNSPLHF
TRBV19	TRBJ1-3	few	-	TGTGCCAGTAGTATCTCGGGAACCAGCTCTGGAAACACCATATATTTT	CASSISGTSSGNTIYF